This T cell receptor (beta chain) was sequenced for a study of early T cells in non-severe SARS-CoV-2 infection. Background on the study: Chains were unpaired, as sequencing was done on bulk RNA from unsorted whole blood. Study-level findings and limits: CD4 and private specificities were missed by VDJdb matching, which favored anti-spike CD8 responses.

This clonotype has a count of ten or more. Antigen: not known. The TCR library protocol was used to attach unique molecular identifiers. These identifiers were attached to individual cDNA molecules. MiXCR, run by TCRdb on the 5' RACE reads, gives a single entry per CDR3 protein. The data show fewer than 120,000 distinct CDR3 sequences, with around 13% seen just once and about 3.8% held by the top ten. V dropped 5 bases and J dropped 9; count of bases not matched to a gene: 4. CDR3 length: 11 amino acids. CDR1 is SGHTA, CDR2 FQGNSA, per germline. The source of this sequence is an adult who was a healthcare worker with PCR-confirmed SARS-CoV-2 infection or an uninfected control (not recorded which). The specimen was whole blood, collected at baseline. The J gene is TRBJ2-7, the V gene TRBV7-2; 7 nucleotides align to TRBD1. CDR3 coding DNA: TGTGCCAGCAGCCCAGGGGGTTGGCAGTACTTC. Its translation is CASSPGGWQYF.